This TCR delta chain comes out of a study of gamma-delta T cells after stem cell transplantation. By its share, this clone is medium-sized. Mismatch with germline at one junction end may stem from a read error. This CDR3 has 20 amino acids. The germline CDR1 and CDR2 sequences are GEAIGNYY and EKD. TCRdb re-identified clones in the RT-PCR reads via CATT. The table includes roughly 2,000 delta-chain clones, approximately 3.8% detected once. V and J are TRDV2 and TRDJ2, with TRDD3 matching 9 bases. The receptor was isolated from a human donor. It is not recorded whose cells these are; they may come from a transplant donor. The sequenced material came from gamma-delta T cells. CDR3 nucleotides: TGTGCCCGTGACACCGTTAGAACTGGGGGAACCACTCCTTTGACAGCACAACTCTTCTTT. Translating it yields CARDTVRTGGTTPLTAQLFF.